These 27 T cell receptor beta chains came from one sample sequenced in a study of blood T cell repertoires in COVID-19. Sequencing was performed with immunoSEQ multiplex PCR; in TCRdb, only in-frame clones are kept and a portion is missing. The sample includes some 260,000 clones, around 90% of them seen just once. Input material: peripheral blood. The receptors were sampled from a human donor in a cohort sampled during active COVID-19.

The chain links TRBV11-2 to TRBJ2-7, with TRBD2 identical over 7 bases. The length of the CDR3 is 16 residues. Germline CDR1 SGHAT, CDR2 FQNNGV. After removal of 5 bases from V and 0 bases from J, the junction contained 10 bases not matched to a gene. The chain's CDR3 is CASSTDAGVLSYEQYF. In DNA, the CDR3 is TGTGCCAGCAGCACCGACGCGGGGGTCCTCTCCTACGAGCAGTACTTC.

DNA for the CDR3: TGTGCCAGCAGTTACTCGACTAGCGGGGAGCTCTACGAGCAGTACTTC. Its translation is CASSYSTSGELYEQYF. The chain joins TRBV6-5 to TRBJ2-7; 11 nucleotides align to TRBD2. Germline CDR1 MNHEY, CDR2 SVGAGI. CDR3 length: 16 residues. J was trimmed by 3 bases and V by 0 bases; bases with no gene match: 4.

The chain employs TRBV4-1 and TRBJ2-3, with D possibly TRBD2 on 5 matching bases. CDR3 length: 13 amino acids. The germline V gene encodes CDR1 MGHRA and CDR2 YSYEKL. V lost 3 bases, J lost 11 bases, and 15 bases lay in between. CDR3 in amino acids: CASSQLLVFGQYF. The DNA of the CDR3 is TGCGCCAGCAGCCAGCTACTAGTTTTTGGGCAGTATTTT.

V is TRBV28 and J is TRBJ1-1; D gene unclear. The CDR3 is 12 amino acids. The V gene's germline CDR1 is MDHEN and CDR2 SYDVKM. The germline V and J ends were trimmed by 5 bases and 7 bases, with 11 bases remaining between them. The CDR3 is CASSRPGSEAFF. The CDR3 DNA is TGTGCCAGCAGTCGCCCCGGGAGTGAAGCTTTCTTT.

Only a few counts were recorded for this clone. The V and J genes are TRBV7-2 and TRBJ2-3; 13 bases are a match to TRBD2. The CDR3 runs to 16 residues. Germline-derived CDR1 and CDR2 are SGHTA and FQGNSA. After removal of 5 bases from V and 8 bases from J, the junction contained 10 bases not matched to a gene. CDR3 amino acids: CASSATSGGGLGTQYF. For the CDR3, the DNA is TGTGCCAGCAGCGCCACTAGCGGGGGGGGGTTAGGTACGCAGTATTTT.

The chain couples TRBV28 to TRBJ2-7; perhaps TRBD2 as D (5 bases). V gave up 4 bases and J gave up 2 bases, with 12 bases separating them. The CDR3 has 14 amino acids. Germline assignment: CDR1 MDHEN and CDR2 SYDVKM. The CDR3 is CASSSGKGAYEQYF. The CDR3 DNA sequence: TGTGCCAGCAGTTCGGGGAAAGGAGCCTACGAGCAGTACTTC. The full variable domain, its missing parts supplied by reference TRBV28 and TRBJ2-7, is DVKVTQSSRYLVKRTGEKVFLECVQDMDHENMFWYRQDPGLGLRLIYFSYDVKMKEKGDIPEGYSVSREKKERFSLILESASTNQTSMYLCASSSGKGAYEQYFGPGTRLTVT.

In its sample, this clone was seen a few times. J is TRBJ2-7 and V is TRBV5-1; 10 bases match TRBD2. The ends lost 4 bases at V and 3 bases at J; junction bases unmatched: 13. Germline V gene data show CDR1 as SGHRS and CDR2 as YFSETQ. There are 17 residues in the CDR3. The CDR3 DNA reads TGCGCCAGCAGCCGGGGGGCGGCTAGCGGGAGACGCTACGAGCAGTACTTC. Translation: CASSRGAASGRRYEQYF. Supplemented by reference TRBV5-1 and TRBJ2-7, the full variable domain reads KAGVTQTPRYLIKTRGQQVTLSCSPISGHRSVSWYQQTPGQGLQFLFEYFSETQRNKGNFPGRFSGRQFSNSRSEMNVSTLELGDSALYLCASSRGAASGRRYEQYFGPGTRLTVT.

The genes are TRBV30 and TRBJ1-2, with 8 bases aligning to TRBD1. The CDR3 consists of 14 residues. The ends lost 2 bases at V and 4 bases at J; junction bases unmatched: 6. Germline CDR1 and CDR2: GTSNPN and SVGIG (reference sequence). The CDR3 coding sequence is TGTGCCTGGAGTTTAGGGACAGGAACCTATGGCTACACCTTC. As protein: CAWSLGTGTYGYTF.

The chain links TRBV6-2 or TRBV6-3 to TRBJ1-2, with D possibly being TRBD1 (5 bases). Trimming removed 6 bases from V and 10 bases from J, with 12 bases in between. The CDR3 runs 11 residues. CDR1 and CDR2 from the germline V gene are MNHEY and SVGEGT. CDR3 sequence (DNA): TGTGCCAGCAGCAGACAGTCAGCCTACACCTTC. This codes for CASSRQSAYTF.

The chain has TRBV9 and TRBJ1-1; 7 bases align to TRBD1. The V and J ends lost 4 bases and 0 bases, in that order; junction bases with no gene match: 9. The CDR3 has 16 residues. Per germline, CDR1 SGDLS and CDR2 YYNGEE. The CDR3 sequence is CASSISGTAMNTEAFF. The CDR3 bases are TGTGCCAGCAGCATCTCCGGGACAGCTATGAACACTGAAGCTTTCTTT.

The CDR3 DNA reads as TGTGCCAGTAGGGTACAGGGGGCGACGAATACGCAGTATTTT. This translates into CASRVQGATNTQYF. This chain links TRBV19 with TRBJ2-3; 9 bases agree with TRBD1. The CDR3 covers 14 residues. After removal of 6 bases from V and 7 bases from J, the junction contained 8 bases not matched to a gene. Germline CDR1 is LNHDA and CDR2 is SQIVND (reference sequence).

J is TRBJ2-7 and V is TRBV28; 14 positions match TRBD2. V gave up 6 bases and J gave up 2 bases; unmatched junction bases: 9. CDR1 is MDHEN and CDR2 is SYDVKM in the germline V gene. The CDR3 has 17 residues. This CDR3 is CASRPYGLAGGTYEQYF. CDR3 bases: TGTGCCAGCAGACCCTACGGACTAGCGGGAGGCACCTACGAGCAGTACTTC.

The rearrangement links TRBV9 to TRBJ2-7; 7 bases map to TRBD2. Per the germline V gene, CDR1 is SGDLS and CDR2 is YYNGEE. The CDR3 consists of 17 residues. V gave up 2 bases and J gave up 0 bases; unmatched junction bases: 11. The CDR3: CASSVRQQREDSYEQYF. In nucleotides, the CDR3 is TGTGCCAGCAGCGTGAGACAGCAGCGGGAAGACTCCTACGAGCAGTACTTC. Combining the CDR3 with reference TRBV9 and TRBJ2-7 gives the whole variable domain DSGVTQTPKHLITATGQRVTLRCSPRSGDLSVYWYQQSLDQGLQFLIQYYNGEERAKGNILERFSAQQFPDLHSELNLSSLELGDSALYFCASSVRQQREDSYEQYFGPGTRLTVT.

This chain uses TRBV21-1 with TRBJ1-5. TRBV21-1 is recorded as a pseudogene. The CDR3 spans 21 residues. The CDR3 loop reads CASSKGPRGGPEFNSNQPQHF. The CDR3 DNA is TGTGCCAGCAGCAAAGGGCCTAGGGGGGGTCCCGAATTCAATAGCAATCAGCCCCAGCATTTT.

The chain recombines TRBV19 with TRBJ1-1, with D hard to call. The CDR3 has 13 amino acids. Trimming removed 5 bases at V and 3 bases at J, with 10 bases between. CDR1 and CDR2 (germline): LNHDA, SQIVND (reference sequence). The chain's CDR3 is CASSFLQYTEAFF. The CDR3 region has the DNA TGTGCCAGTAGTTTCTTACAGTACACTGAAGCTTTCTTT.

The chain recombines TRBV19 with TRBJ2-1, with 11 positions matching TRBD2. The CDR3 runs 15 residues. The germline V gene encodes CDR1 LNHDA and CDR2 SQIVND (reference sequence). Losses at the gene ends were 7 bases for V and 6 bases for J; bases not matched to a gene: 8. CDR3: CASKHIAGGGNEQFF. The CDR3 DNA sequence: TGTGCCAGTAAGCATATAGCGGGAGGGGGCAATGAGCAGTTCTTC.

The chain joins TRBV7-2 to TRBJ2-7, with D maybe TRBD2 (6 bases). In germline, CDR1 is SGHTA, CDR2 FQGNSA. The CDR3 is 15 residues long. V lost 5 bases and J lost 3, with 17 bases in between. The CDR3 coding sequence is TGTGCCAGCAGCAGGGAGGCGAACCGCTACTACGAGCAGTACTTC. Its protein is CASSREANRYYEQYF.

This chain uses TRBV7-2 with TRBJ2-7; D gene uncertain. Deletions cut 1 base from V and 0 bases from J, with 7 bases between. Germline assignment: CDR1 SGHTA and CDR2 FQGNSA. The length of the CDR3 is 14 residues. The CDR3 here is CASSLDRFSYEQYF. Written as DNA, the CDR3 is TGTGCCAGCAGCTTAGATCGGTTCTCCTACGAGCAGTACTTC.

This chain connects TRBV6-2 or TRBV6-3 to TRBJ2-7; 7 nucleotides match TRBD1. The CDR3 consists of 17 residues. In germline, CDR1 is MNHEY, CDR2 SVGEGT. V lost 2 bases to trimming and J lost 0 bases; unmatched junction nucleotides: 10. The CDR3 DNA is TGTGCCAGCAGTTACCCACCCCAGGGACAGCCCTCCTACGAGCAGTACTTC. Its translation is CASSYPPQGQPSYEQYF.

The CDR3 spells CASSTPPWREWDPAPVEQYF. Here the CDR3 DNA reads TGTGCCAGCAGTACCCCCCCTTGGCGGGAGTGGGATCCGGCACCTGTAGAGCAGTACTTC. The chain joins TRBV28 to TRBJ2-7, with 7 bases fitting TRBD2. Germline CDR1 and CDR2: MDHEN and SYDVKM. The CDR3 length is 20 residues. Trimming took 5 bases from V and 7 from J; bases not matched to a gene: 29.

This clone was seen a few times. CDR3 nucleotides: TGTGCCAGCAGCCGGACAGGGGGCGCGGGCACTGAAGCTTTCTTT. Its protein is CASSRTGGAGTEAFF. The J gene is TRBJ1-1, the V gene TRBV7-9; 11 bases are shared with TRBD1. Per the germline V gene, CDR1 is SEHNR and CDR2 is FQNEAQ (reference sequence). Germline trimming cut 5 bases from V and 4 bases from J; bases unmatched to any gene: 6. CDR3 size: 15 residues.

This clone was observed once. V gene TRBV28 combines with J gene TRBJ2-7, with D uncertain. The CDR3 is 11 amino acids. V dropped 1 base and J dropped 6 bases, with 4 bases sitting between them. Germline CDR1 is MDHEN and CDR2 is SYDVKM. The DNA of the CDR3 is TGTGCCAGCAGTTTATACAGCGAGCAGTACTTC. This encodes CASSLYSEQYF.

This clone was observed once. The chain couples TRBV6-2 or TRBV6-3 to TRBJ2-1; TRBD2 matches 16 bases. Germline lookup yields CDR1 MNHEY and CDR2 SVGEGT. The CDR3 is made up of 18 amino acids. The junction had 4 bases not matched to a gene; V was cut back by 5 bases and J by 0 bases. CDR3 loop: CASSTGTSGRGSYNEQFF. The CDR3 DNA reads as TGTGCCAGCAGTACCGGGACTAGCGGGAGGGGCTCCTACAATGAGCAGTTCTTC.

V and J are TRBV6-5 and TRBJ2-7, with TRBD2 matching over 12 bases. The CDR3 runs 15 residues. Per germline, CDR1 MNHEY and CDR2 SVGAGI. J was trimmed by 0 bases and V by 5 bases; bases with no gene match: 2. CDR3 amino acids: CASSRTSGDSYEQYF. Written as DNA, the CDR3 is TGTGCCAGCAGTCGGACTAGCGGGGACTCCTACGAGCAGTACTTC.

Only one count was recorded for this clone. The CDR3 bases are TGTGCCAGCAGCCCCGGGACTAGCGGCGAGCAGTACTTC. Its protein is CASSPGTSGEQYF. The chain is built from TRBV7-3 and TRBJ2-7; 11 nucleotides align to TRBD2. The CDR3 contains 13 residues. Germline trimming cut 5 bases from V and 6 bases from J; bases unmatched to any gene: 3. Germline V gene data show CDR1 as SGHTA and CDR2 as FQGTGA.

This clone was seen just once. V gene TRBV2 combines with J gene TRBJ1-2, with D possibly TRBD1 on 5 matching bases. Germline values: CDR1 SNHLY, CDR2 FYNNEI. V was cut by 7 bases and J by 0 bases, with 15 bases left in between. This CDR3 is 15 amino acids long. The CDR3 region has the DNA TGTGCCAGCACATATCAGGACACCCCTAACTATGGCTACACCTTC. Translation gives CASTYQDTPNYGYTF.

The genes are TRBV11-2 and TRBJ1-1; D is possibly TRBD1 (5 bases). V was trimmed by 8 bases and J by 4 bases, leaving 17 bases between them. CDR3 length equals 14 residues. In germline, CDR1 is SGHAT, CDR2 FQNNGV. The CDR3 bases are TGTGCCAGCGGGGGGAGCGGGCTGGCCACTGAAGCTTTCTTT. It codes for CASGGSGLATEAFF.